The TCR beta chain under discussion was sequenced for a study of human T cells and chemical hapten exposure. Study-level background: After 6 days, upper back 0.01% DPC patch tests were scored. Patients, a majority of them female, were diagnosed with alopecia areata, totalis or universalis. Regarding the study as a whole: The formation of large CDR3 similarity clusters by expanded TCRs significantly exceeded that of controls.

This clonotype was picked up a small number of times. Its antigen is not known. The CDR3 runs to 15 residues. V shed 6 bases, J shed 8 bases, and the junction held 12 bases outside the gene matches. During construction of the library, unique molecular identifiers were attached to individual cDNA molecules for quantitative, reproducible TCR counting. A single record per CDR3 protein comes from TCRdb applying MiXCR to the RACE reads. The sample has more than 300,000 distinct CDR3 sequences; more than 4.5% are singletons. Indicated time point: pre-sensitization, week 0. Treatment given: therapeutic diphenylcyclopropenone sensitization with weekly scalp DPC.

The sequence was obtained from a woman aged 45-65 years with alopecia areata. Some clones in this sample may be carry-over from other donors' samples. The J gene is TRBJ2-1, the V gene TRBV12-3 or TRBV12-4, with 8 nucleotides matching TRBD2. The sample here was whole blood, taken in connection with sensitization to the hapten diphenylcyclopropenone (DPC). The chain's CDR3 is CASSPGLAGFDEQFF. As DNA, the CDR3 is TGTGCCAGCAGCCCCGGCTTAGCGGGGTTCGATGAGCAGTTCTTC.